This T cell receptor (beta chain) is from a study of PD-1 blockade in mismatch repair-deficient tumors. Study in general: Enrolled about 2012-2016, patients had progressing, pretreated mismatch repair-deficient cancers of around 12 types. Study-level results: Tumor-resident clones, often undetectable pretreatment in blood, expanded then contracted after pembrolizumab.

J gave up 2 bases and V 0 bases, and 2 bases lay outside the gene matches. The CDR3 length is 14 residues. Germline lookup yields CDR1 SGHNT and CDR2 YYREEE (reference sequence). Worth noting for this clone: Its specificity is not known.

PCR or immunohistochemistry showed mismatch repair deficiency in every enrolled patient. A few pembrolizumab responders had their TCRs sequenced. Libraries were prepared by immunoSEQ multiplex PCR; TCRdb keeps only in-frame clonotypes and omits some of them. The data show around 120,000 clones, with 86% seen just once and about 13% held by the top ten. The sample was peripheral blood, taken 44 weeks after starting pembrolizumab. The source is an adult with mismatch repair-deficient cancer. The V and J genes are TRBV5-4 and TRBJ2-7; 7 bases align to TRBD2. This CDR3 reads CASSLGGLTYEQYF. The CDR3 DNA reads TGTGCCAGCAGCTTGGGGGGACTAACCTACGAGCAGTACTTC.